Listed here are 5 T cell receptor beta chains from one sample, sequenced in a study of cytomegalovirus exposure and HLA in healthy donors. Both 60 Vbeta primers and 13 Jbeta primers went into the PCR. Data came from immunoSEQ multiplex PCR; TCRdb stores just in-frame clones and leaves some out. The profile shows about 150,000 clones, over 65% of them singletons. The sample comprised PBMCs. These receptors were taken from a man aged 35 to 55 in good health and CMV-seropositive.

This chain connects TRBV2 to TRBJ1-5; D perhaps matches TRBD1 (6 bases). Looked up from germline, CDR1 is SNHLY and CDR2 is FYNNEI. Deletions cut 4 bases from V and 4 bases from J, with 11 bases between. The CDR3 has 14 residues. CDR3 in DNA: TGTGCCAGCAGTGCAGGGGCAGTTAATCAGCCCCAGCATTTT. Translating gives CASSAGAVNQPQHF.

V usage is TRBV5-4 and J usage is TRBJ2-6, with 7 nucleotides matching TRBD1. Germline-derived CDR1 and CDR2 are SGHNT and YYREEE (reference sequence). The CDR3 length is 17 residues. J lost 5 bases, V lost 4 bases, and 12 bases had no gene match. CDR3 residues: CASSRRQGDVRANVLTF. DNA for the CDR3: TGTGCCAGCAGCCGCCGACAGGGCGATGTTAGGGCCAACGTCCTGACTTTC.

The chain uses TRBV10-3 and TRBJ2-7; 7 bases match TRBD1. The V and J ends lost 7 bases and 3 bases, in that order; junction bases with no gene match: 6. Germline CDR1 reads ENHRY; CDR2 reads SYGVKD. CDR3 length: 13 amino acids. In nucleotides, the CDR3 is TGTGCCATCACCGGGGACAGAGACTACGAGCAGTACTTC. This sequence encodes CAITGDRDYEQYF.

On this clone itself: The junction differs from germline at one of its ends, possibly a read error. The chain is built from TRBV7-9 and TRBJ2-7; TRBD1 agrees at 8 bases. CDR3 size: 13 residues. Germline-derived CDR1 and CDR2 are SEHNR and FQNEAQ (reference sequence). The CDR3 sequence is CSSSTTGAHEQYF. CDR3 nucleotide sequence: TGTTCCAGCAGTACGACAGGGGCCCACGAGCAGTACTTC.

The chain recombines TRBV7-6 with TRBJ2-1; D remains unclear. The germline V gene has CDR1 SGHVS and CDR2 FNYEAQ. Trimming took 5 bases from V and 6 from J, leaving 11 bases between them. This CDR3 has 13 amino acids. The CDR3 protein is CASSPFLGNEQFF. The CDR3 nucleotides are TGTGCCAGCAGCCCTTTCCTCGGCAATGAGCAGTTCTTC.